A single TCR beta chain is shown here with its context. Its antigen remains unknown. The entry originates in a study of coeliac disease. Germline V gene lookup returns CDR1 LNHDA and CDR2 SQIVND (reference sequence). Losses at the gene ends were 6 bases for V and 3 bases for J; bases not matched to a gene: 5. The CDR3 extends over 14 amino acids. Using immunoSEQ multiplex PCR, the repertoire was profiled, and TCRdb retains in-frame clones only, with some absent. The table includes under 9,500 clones, 57% detected once. Points from the study as a whole: The authors considered this approach unsuitable for unbiased detection of gliadin-specific T cells.

The chain employs TRBV19 and TRBJ1-5, with 7 bases that match TRBD1. This clonotype was sampled from a woman in her sixties or seventies with celiac disease. The sequenced sample was intraepithelial lymphocytes from the gut. The CDR3, as DNA: TGTGCCAGTAGGATACAGGGGAACAATCAGCCCCAGCATTTT. Encoded protein: CASRIQGNNQPQHF. Full variable domain (missing parts from reference TRBV19 and TRBJ1-5): DGGITQSPKYLFRKEGQNVTLSCEQNLNHDAMYWYRQDPGQGLRLIYYSQIVNDFQKGDIAEGYSVSREKKESFPLTVTSAQKNPTAFYLCASRIQGNNQPQHFGDGTRLSIL.